A selection of T cell receptor beta chains follows, all from one sample in a study of cytomegalovirus exposure and HLA in healthy donors. TCRdb's table, derived via immunoSEQ multiplex PCR, lists solely in-frame clones and lacks some. The sample lists roughly 80,000 clones; about 75% were seen once. Sequences were obtained from PBMCs. These receptor sequences come from a man between 60 and 75 years old in good health and CMV-seropositive. Each CDR3 is given without its conserved first and last residue. Clone size is shown for a subset of rows, as once, few, many or a class of expanded clone.

V gene	clone size	J gene	CDR3 protein
TRBV4-1	-	TRBJ2-2	ASSPGLHTGELF
TRBV10-1	-	TRBJ1-1	ASSDQGTLEAF
TRBV5-1	-	TRBJ2-1	ASSIGTSGGVFMF
TRBV25-1	-	TRBJ2-1	ASSGPRLFAYNEQF
TRBV7-9	-	TRBJ2-7	SSSRDSYEQY
TRBV5-6	-	TRBJ1-1	ASSERAMNTEAF
TRBV7-6	-	TRBJ2-5	ASSLAEVEETQY
TRBV7-9	-	TRBJ2-2	STTGDRGTGELF
TRBV28	-	TRBJ2-7	ASSPPDSYEQY
TRBV19	-	TRBJ1-2	ASSIDRNYGYT
TRBV6-5	-	TRBJ1-2	ASSYPGQGWAGYT
TRBV4-2	-	TRBJ2-7	ASSPGGQGGTSEQY
TRBV5-8	once	TRBJ2-7	ASSFAGGSSYEQY
TRBV2	-	TRBJ1-5	ASREDRHQPQH
TRBV6-1	few	TRBJ1-5	ASRREGLVPQH
TRBV5-1	-	TRBJ2-7	ASSLTSGSYEQY
TRBV28	-	TRBJ1-2	ASSYDSYGYT
TRBV5-1	-	TRBJ2-5	ASSGDRGLETQY